The TCR beta chain under discussion was sequenced for a study of T cells after yellow fever vaccination. The V gene's germline CDR1 is SGHAT and CDR2 FQNNGV. V dropped 5 bases and J dropped 8 bases, with 25 bases sitting between them. This CDR3 region has 17 residues. Via MiXCR, TCRdb re-called the 5' RACE reads, giving one row per CDR3 protein. The table has hundreds of thousands of distinct CDR3 sequences, 12% seen once. This clonotype was observed a few times. The V gene is TRBV11-2, the J gene TRBJ2-1, with D possibly being TRBD2 (6 bases). The sequence derives from a man aged 30 to 39 who received the YFV17D yellow fever vaccine. This material consisted of PBMCs, taken on the day of the yellow fever booster vaccination. The DNA of the CDR3 is TGTGCCAGCAGCCTGCGGGACCTAAGGAGGGCTTTGTATGAGCAGTTCTTC. Protein sequence: CASSLRDLRRALYEQFF.